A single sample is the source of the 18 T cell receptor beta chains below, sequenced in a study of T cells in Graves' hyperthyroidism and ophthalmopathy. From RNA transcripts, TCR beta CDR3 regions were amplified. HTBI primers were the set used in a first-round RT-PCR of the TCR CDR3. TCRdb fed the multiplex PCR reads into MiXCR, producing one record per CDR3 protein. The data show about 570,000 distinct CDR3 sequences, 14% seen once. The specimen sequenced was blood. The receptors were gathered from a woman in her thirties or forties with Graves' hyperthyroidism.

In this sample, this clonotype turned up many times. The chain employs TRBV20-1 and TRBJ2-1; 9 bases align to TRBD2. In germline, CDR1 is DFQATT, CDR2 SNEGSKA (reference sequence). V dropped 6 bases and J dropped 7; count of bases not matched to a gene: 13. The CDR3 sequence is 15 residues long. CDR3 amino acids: CSAVHPGLATNEQFF. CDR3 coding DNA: TGCAGTGCGGTTCATCCAGGACTAGCGACGAATGAGCAGTTCTTC.

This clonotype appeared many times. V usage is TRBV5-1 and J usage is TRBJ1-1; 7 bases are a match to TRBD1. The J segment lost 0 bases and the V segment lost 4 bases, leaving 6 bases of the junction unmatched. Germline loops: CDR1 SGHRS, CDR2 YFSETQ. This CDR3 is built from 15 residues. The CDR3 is CASSPMTGLNTEAFF. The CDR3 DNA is TGCGCCAGCAGCCCTATGACAGGGTTGAACACTGAAGCTTTCTTT.

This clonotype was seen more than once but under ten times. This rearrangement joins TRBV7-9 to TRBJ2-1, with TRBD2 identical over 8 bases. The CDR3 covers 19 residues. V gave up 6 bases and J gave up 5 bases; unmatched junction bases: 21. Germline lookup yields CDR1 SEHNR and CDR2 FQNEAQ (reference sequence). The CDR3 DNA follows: TGTGCCAGCAGTAGGCTCAAGGGACGGGAGGGCCTTCAGAACAATGAGCAGTTCTTC. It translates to CASSRLKGREGLQNNEQFF.

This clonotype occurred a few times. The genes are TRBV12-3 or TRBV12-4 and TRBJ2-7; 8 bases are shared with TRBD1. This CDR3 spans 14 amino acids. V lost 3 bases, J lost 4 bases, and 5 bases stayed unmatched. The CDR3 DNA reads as TGTGCCAGCAGTTTTGAACAGGGGGGATACGAGCAGTACTTC. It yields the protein CASSFEQGGYEQYF.

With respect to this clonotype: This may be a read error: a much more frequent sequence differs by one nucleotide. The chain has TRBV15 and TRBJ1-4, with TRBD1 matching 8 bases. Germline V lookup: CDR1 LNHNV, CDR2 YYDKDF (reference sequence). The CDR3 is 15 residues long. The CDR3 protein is CATSLRQGHNEKLLF. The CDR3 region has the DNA TGTGCCACCAGCCTGCGACAGGGGCACAATGAAAAACTGCTTTTT. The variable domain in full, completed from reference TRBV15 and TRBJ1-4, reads DAMVIQNPRYQVTQFGKPVTLSCSQTLNHNVMYWYQQKSSQAPKLLFHYYDKDFNNEADTPDNFQSRRPNTSFCFLDIRSPGLGDTAMYLCATSLRQGHNEKLLFGSGTQLSVL.

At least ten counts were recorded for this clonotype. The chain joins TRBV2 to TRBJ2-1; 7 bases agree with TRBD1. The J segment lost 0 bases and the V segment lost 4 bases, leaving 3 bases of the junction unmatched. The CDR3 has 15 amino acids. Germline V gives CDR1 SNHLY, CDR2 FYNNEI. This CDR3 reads CASSVDRSSYNEQFF. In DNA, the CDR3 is TGTGCCAGCAGTGTGGACAGGAGCTCCTACAATGAGCAGTTCTTC.

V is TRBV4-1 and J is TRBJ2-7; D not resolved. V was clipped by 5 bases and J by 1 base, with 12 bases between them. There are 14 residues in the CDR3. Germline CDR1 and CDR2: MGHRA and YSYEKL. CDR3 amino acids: CASSNTDLSYEQYF. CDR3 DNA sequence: TGCGCCAGCAGCAACACGGATCTTTCCTACGAGCAGTACTTC.

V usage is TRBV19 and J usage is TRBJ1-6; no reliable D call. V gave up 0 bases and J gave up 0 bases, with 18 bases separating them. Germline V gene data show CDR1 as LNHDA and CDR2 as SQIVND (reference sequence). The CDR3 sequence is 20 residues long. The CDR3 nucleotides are TGTGCCAGTAGTATAGAAGGGTATCGGTTTGCGAGCTCCTATAATTCACCCCTCCACTTT. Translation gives CASSIEGYRFASSYNSPLHF.

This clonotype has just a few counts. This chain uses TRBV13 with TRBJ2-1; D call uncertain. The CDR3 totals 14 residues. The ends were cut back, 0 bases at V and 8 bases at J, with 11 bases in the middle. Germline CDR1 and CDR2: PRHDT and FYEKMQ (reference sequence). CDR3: CASSLGGMWDEQFF. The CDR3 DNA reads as TGTGCCAGCAGCTTAGGGGGGATGTGGGATGAGCAGTTCTTC.

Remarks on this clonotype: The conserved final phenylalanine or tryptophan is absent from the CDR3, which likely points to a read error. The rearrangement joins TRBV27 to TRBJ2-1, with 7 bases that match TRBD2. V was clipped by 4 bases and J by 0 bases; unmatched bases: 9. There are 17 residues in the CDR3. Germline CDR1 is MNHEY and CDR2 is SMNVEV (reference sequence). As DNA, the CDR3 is TGTGCCAGCAGTTGGGAGGGACTTCTAAGCTCCTACAATGAGCAGTTCCTC. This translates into CASSWEGLLSSYNEQFL.

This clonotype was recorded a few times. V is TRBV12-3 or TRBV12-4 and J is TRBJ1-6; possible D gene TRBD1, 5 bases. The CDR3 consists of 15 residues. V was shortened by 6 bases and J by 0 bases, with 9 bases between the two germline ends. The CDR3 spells CASSAGSSYNSPLHF. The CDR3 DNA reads TGTGCCAGCAGCGCAGGGAGCTCCTATAATTCACCCCTCCACTTT.

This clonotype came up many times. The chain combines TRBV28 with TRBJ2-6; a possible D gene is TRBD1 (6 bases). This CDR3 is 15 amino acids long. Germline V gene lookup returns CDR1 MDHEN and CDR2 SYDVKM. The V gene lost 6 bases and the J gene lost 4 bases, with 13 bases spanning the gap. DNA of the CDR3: TGTGCCAGCAGGGAGACAGGCGGCGGGGCCAACGTCCTGACTTTC. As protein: CASRETGGGANVLTF.

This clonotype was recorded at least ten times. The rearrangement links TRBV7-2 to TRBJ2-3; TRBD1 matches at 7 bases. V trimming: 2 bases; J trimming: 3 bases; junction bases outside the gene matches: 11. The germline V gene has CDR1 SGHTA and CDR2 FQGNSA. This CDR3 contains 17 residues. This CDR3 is CASSLQTQGLITDTQYF. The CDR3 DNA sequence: TGTGCCAGCAGCTTACAGACACAGGGGTTGATTACAGATACGCAGTATTTT.

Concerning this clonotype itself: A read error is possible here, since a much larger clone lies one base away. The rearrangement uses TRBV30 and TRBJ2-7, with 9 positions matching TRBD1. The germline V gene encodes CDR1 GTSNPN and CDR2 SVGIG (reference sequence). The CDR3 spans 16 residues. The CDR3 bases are TGTGTCTGGAGTGCGATAGGGACAGGGACGACATCCGAGCAGTACTTC. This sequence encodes CVWSAIGTGTTSEQYF.

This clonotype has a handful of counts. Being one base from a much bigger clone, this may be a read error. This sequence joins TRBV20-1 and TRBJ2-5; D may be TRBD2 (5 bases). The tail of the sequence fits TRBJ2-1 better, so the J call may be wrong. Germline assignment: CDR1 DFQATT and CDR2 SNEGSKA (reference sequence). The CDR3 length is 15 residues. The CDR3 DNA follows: TGCAGTGCTAGCACCGTCCCGGAGTTCGGGGAGACCCAGTTCTTC. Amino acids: CSASTVPEFGETQFF.

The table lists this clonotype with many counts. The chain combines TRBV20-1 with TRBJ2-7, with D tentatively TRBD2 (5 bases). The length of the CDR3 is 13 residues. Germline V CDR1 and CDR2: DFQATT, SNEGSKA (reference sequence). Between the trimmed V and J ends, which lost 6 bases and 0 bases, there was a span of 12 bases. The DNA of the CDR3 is TGCAGTGCGAACTCCGGGAACTCCTACGAGCAGTACTTC. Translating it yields CSANSGNSYEQYF.

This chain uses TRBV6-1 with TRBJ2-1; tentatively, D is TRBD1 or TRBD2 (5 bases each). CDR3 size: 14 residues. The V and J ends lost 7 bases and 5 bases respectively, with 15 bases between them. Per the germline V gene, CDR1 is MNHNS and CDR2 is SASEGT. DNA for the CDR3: TGTGCCAGCAATATTCCCGGGACGAACAATGAGCAGTTCTTC. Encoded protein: CASNIPGTNNEQFF.

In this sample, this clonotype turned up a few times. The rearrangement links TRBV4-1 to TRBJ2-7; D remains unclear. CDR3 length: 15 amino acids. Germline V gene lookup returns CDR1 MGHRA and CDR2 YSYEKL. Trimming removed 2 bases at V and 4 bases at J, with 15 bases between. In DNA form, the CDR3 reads TGCGCCAGCAGCCAATTAAGGTTCCAGCAGTACGAGCAGTACTTC. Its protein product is CASSQLRFQQYEQYF.